The present T cell receptor (beta chain) was sequenced within a study of blood T cell repertoires in COVID-19 (dated by TCRdb to about 2020). Background for the entire study: Samples from collaborators originated in the United States, Italy and Spain and spanned both the acute and convalescent phases of COVID-19. The dataset comprised deeply sampled blood TCRbeta repertoires from subjects exposed to, actively infected with, or recovered from COVID-19. Samples were obtained from the ongoing ImmuneRACE study (first 160 participants) and from 1,254 subjects provided by 6 global collaborators. Sample metadata almost always included a de-identified subject ID, COVID-19 status, age in years and sex. The repertoires were released in a freely available public database meant as a resource for research on the immune response to SARS-CoV-2. HLA class I and class II types, where available, came from metadata supplied by the sample provider rather than from assay-based typing. The material from the prospective study consisted of cDNA or gDNA derived from T cells, B-cell-depleted T cells, or PBMCs.

Results the study describes overall, beyond this receptor: Clinical and demographic metadata were provided uncurated, with the amount varying by source and participant.

As to this clone: What this receptor recognizes is not known. No base quality information exists; no much larger clone differs at one position.

As encoded in the germline V gene, CDR1 is SGHDN while CDR2 is FVKESK. The CDR3 numbers 18 residues from cysteine through valine. Kept here is only the CDR3 DNA, which spans 54 bases and is read in frame from base 1. The germline V and J ends show losses of 1 base and 3 bases respectively, and no gene match explains 9 bases of the junction. Participants in the prospective study were enrolled through a virtual design, were aged roughly 18 to 100 years, and lived in approximately 24 United States geographic areas. Cohort assignment in the prospective study relied on participant-reported clinical history from a screening survey and a study questionnaire. Mobile phlebotomists in the prospective study collected whole blood, serum and a nasopharyngeal or oropharyngeal swab from every participant. Prospective study participants could optionally give additional blood draws and questionnaires over an approximately 2-month period. Blood samples from the prospective study were shipped frozen or at room temperature prior to DNA extraction.

The immunoSEQ Assay, a bias-controlled multiplex PCR, was used to amplify TCRbeta CDR3 regions from genomic DNA. Under the source paper's analysis protocol: The number of nucleated cells in each sample was estimated by amplification of reference gene primers within the assay. Sequence reads were collapsed and filtered to measure the absolute abundance of every unique TCRbeta CDR3 rearrangement. For each sample, productive Simpson clonality was calculated as the square root of Simpson's diversity index across productive rearrangements. TCRdb carries this immuneACCESS record with in-frame sequences only. Its versions omit some clonotypes, under half of them owing to an unresolved V gene in the studies checked, with the rest unexplained. That table gives V, J and clone size, and the DNA gave D and trimming. In this sample the table shows 200,000 to 300,000 clones, approximately 89% of which occur a single time. Jointly, the top ten make up around 1.3% of the sample.

The specimen sequenced was PBMCs or T cells enriched from blood (not recorded which). This clonotype was obtained from a woman aged 40 to 50 with acute COVID-19. The V gene is TRBV14 and the J gene is TRBJ2-7; TRBD2 agrees with 13 junctional bases. At the DNA level, the sequence is TGTGCCAGCAGCCAAGGGACTAGCGGGAGTGGTTCTGGCTACGAGCAGTACGTC. Its translation is CASSQGTSGSGSGYEQYV.